A selection of T cell receptor beta chains follows, all from one sample in a study of Graves' ophthalmopathy and Graves' hyperthyroidism. TCRdb independently ran MiXCR on the multiplex PCR reads; one entry per CDR3 protein. The sample has more than 1,000,000 distinct CDR3 sequences, approximately 35% seen once. The sequenced sample was peripheral blood or thyroid tissue (not recorded which). These receptors were obtained from an adult man with Graves' hyperthyroidism. CDR3s include the opening cysteine and the closing phenylalanine or tryptophan. Each record gives: J gene, clone size, V gene, D gene, CDR3 DNA, CDR3 protein. The D gene is left open where the match is weak. Clone size appears in some rows only: once, few, many, or a class for an expanded clone.

>TRBJ2-5|NA|TRBV20-1|NA
TGCAGTGCTAGAGGATTTTGGGGGGTTCGTGCGGAGACCCAGTACTTC
CSARGFWGVRAETQYF
>TRBJ2-7|many|TRBV10-3|NA
TGTGCCATCAGTGACGAGAGGGTAACCCTCTACGAGCAGTACTTC
CAISDERVTLYEQYF
>TRBJ1-2|many|TRBV24-1|NA
TGTGCCACCAGTGATCCCAGTGCGGGATCTAACTATGGCTACACCTTC
CATSDPSAGSNYGYTF
>TRBJ1-2|many|TRBV6-5|NA
TGTGCCAGCAGTTACGGGACGAACTATGGCTACACCTTC
CASSYGTNYGYTF
>TRBJ1-6|NA|TRBV10-3|NA
TGTGCCACCCTGACAGAGAATTCACCCCTCCACTTT
CATLTENSPLHF
>TRBJ2-7|NA|TRBV10-3|TRBD2
TGTGCCATCAGCTGGAGGACTAGCGGGAGGGTTGTGCAGTACTTC
CAISWRTSGRVVQYF
>TRBJ1-4|NA|TRBV25-1|NA
TGTGCCAGCAGTGAACCCCCAGGGAGGGGGGAGGCTGGGAAACTGTTTTTT
CASSEPPGRGEAGKLFF
>TRBJ2-2|many|TRBV9|NA
TGTGCCAGCAGCGTACTAGGGGGTGCCGGGGAGCTGTTTTTT
CASSVLGGAGELFF
>TRBJ2-7|once|TRBV7-2|TRBD1
TGTGCCAGCAGTGAAACAGGGGGCTTACACGAGCAGTACTTC
CASSETGGLHEQYF
>TRBJ1-1|few|TRBV7-9|NA
TGTGCCAGCAGCCCGCTGACAGGTACCACTGAAGCTTTCTTT
CASSPLTGTTEAFF
>TRBJ1-3|many|TRBV29-1|TRBD1
TGCAGCGTTGAAGAGGGACAGGGCAGGGGAAACACCATATATTTT
CSVEEGQGRGNTIYF
>TRBJ1-4|few|TRBV6-5|NA
TGTGCCAGCAGACCCCTGCGGACCCGGGGTTATGAAAAACTGTTTTTT
CASRPLRTRGYEKLFF
>TRBJ2-5|few|TRBV20-1|NA
TGCAGTGCTAGCGTCAGGGGCAAGGGTCAAGAGACCCAGTACTTC
CSASVRGKGQETQYF
>TRBJ1-2|NA|TRBV10-3|TRBD1
TGTGCCATCAGCCGCGCCGGGACAGCAAACTATGGCTACACCTTC
CAISRAGTANYGYTF
>TRBJ2-7|many|TRBV5-1|NA
TGCGCCAGCAGCTACGAGACAGGTTACTACGAGCAGTACTTC
CASSYETGYYEQYF